This T cell receptor beta chain appears in the sequencing data of a study of cytomegalovirus exposure and HLA in healthy donors. Broader study findings: A later analysis by the authors found several of the most significant clusters apparently linked to common viral pathogens. Despite most TCR sequences being rare, some public TCRs occurred in many donors. Highly shared variants forming one cluster were likely a sequencing artifact. Reports showed the classifier diagnosing cytomegalovirus status with high specificity and sensitivity.

Both 60 Vbeta primers and 13 Jbeta primers went into the PCR. Method: immunoSEQ multiplex PCR; TCRdb's copy keeps in-frame clones and lacks some. The table has approximately 170,000 clones, approximately 71% seen once. Of note for this clone: Its target is unknown.

V was shortened by 1 base and J by 4 bases, with 10 bases between the two germline ends. Germline-derived CDR1 and CDR2 are SGHRS and YFSETQ. This CDR3 contains 14 residues. The chain employs TRBV5-1 and TRBJ2-3, with D tentatively TRBD1 (6 bases). Sequencing used PBMCs. The clonotype comes from a male donor in good health and CMV-seronegative. The DNA for the CDR3 is TGCGCCAGCAGCTTGCAGGGGCCGCCAGATACGCAGTATTTT. It codes for CASSLQGPPDTQYF.